This entry lists 12 T cell receptor beta chains sequenced from one sample in a study of T cell repertoires in cytomegalovirus infection. TCRdb analysed the reads with MiXCR anew, one entry per CDR3 protein. This sample has hundreds of thousands of distinct CDR3 sequences, with 30% to 35% found just once. No antigen has been identified for these receptors. The sample in question was cultured PBMCs, obtained from culture after CMV antigen stimulation. The receptors originated from a human donor in good health (CMV status not recorded). Some clones in this sample may be carry-over from other donors' samples.

The V and J genes are TRBV28 and TRBJ2-1, with TRBD1 as a possible D gene (5 bases). Trimming removed 4 bases at V and 5 bases at J, with 18 bases between. This CDR3 is built from 16 residues. CDR1 MDHEN and CDR2 SYDVKM come from the germline V gene. The CDR3, as DNA: TGTGCCAGCAGTTGGCAAACAGGAACTCCCCACAATGAGCAGTTCTTC. It translates to CASSWQTGTPHNEQFF.

This chain uses TRBV4-2 with TRBJ2-3; D is uncertain. V lost 0 bases, J lost 4 bases, and 5 bases lay in between. This CDR3 is built from 13 residues. In germline, CDR1 is LGHNA, CDR2 YNFKEQ. The DNA for the CDR3 is TGTGCCAGCAGCCAAGAGATAGCAGATACGCAGTATTTT. This encodes CASSQEIADTQYF.

This clonotype appeared a few times. The V call is TRBV6-6, the J call TRBJ1-2; D gene unclear. Trimming pared 3 bases from V and 5 bases from J, leaving 10 bases between. The CDR3 extends over 13 amino acids. Germline loops: CDR1 MNHNY, CDR2 SVGAGI (reference sequence). CDR3 in amino acids: CASSYLPEYGYTF. The CDR3 DNA is TGTGCCAGCAGTTATCTTCCGGAGTATGGCTACACCTTC.

Many counts were recorded for this clonotype. The genes are TRBV7-8 and TRBJ1-2, with a possible D match to TRBD1 (6 bases). This CDR3 has 12 residues. V was cut by 5 bases and J by 6 bases, with 10 bases left in between. The germline CDR1 and CDR2 sequences are SGHVS and FQNEAQ. CDR3 sequence: CASSLTGNGYTF. For the CDR3, the DNA is TGTGCCAGCAGCCTTACAGGGAATGGCTACACCTTC.

V usage is TRBV9 and J usage is TRBJ2-3; maybe TRBD1 (6 bases). The V gene lost 0 bases and the J gene lost 3 bases, with 11 bases spanning the gap. The CDR3 runs 15 residues. Germline-derived CDR1 and CDR2 are SGDLS and YYNGEE. The CDR3 protein is CASSVGQGLTDTQYF. The CDR3 nucleotides read TGTGCCAGCAGCGTAGGGCAGGGGTTGACAGATACGCAGTATTTT.

Only one count was recorded for this clonotype. CDR3 bases: TGCAGTGCTAGGGACTCGGGGGAGGCCGGCACAGATACGCAGTATTTT. It specifies CSARDSGEAGTDTQYF. This chain links TRBV20-1 with TRBJ2-3; weak D call: TRBD2 (6 bases). This CDR3 region has 16 residues. The V gene lost 3 bases and the J gene lost 1 base, with 17 bases spanning the gap. Per the germline V gene, CDR1 is DFQATT and CDR2 is SNEGSKA (reference sequence).

The chain uses TRBV20-1 and TRBJ2-3, with D possibly TRBD2 on 7 matching bases. Deletions cut 5 bases from V and 5 bases from J, with 20 bases between. The CDR3 has 15 amino acids. Germline CDR1 is DFQATT and CDR2 is SNEGSKA (reference sequence). CDR3 region: CSAPVRGGAGDTQYF. CDR3 nucleotides: TGCAGTGCTCCCGTTCGTGGGGGGGCAGGAGATACGCAGTATTTT.

The chain recombines TRBV12-3 or TRBV12-4 with TRBJ2-3; 9 bases agree with TRBD2. This CDR3 region has 15 residues. The V gene end was trimmed by 5 bases and the J gene end by 2 bases; junction bases not matched to a gene: 5. The CDR3 here is CASSRTSAFTDTQYF. CDR3 DNA sequence: TGTGCCAGCAGTCGGACTAGCGCTTTCACAGATACGCAGTATTTT.

This clonotype turned up a few times. The chain links TRBV6-2 or TRBV6-3 to TRBJ2-4, with TRBD1 matching 8 bases. CDR1 and CDR2 from the germline V gene are MNHEY and SVGEGT. CDR3 size: 12 residues. Trimming removed 6 bases from V and 8 bases from J; junction bases left unmatched: 3. The CDR3 sequence is CASRQGADIQYF. CDR3 nucleotides: TGTGCCAGCAGGCAGGGGGCAGACATTCAGTACTTC.

The V and J genes are TRBV19 and TRBJ1-5; a weak D match, TRBD1 (6 bases). There are 15 residues in the CDR3. The V and J ends lost 3 bases and 3 bases respectively, with 12 bases between them. Germline V gene sequence: CDR1 LNHDA, CDR2 SQIVND (reference sequence). CDR3 in DNA: TGTGCCAGTAGTATGAGGGGGGCCGACAATCAGCCCCAGCATTTT. Protein product: CASSMRGADNQPQHF.

V gene TRBV7-2 combines with J gene TRBJ2-1, with TRBD2 matching 10 bases. Unmatched junction bases numbered 8, after V lost 2 bases and J lost 7 bases. The CDR3 sequence is 16 residues long. The germline V gene has CDR1 SGHTA and CDR2 FQGNSA. This CDR3 is CASSLRTSGIYNEQFF. Here the CDR3 DNA reads TGTGCCAGCAGCTTACGCACTAGCGGGATATATAATGAGCAGTTCTTC.

V usage is TRBV20-1 and J usage is TRBJ2-1; tentatively, D is TRBD2 (5 bases). Germline V gene data show CDR1 as DFQATT and CDR2 as SNEGSKA (reference sequence). The CDR3 has 15 amino acids. Between the trimmed V and J ends, which lost 0 bases and 8 bases, there was a span of 17 bases. Here the CDR3 DNA reads TGCAGTGCTAGAGATCGGGGTGGGGATTGGGATGAGCAGTTCTTC. Its translation: CSARDRGGDWDEQFF.